What follows describes a single T cell receptor beta chain. J was trimmed by 5 bases and V by 5 bases; bases with no gene match: 7. CDR1 is SGHNT, CDR2 YENEEA, per germline. This CDR3 is built from 14 residues. This sample stems from a study of blood T cell repertoires in COVID-19. Study-level background: The samples span acute and convalescent COVID-19 from the United States, Italy and Spain. Nucleic acid was either cDNA or gDNA, and it came from T cells, B-cell-depleted T cells, or PBMCs.

Methods used by the authors: How many nucleated cells were present was estimated from reference gene primer amplification. Libraries were prepared by immunoSEQ multiplex PCR; TCRdb keeps only in-frame clonotypes and omits some of them. V, J and clone size are taken as reported in that table, and D and trimming were inferred from the DNA itself. Of tens of thousands of clones in the sample, about 88% were seen once. The chain employs TRBV11-3 and TRBJ1-1; 8 bases are a match to TRBD1. The clonotype was recovered from a man between 65 and 85 years old with acute or convalescent COVID-19. The sequenced sample was peripheral blood. This CDR3 reads CASSLGQGRTEAFF. As DNA, the CDR3 is TGTGCCAGCAGCCTAGGACAGGGAAGGACTGAAGCTTTCTTT.